One sample yielded the 3 T cell receptor beta chains listed below, sequenced in a study of T cell responses to AZD1222 COVID-19 vaccine. Profiling relied on immunoSEQ multiplex PCR, and the TCRdb table lists in-frame clones only, not all of them. Among approximately 110,000 clones, roughly 90% were seen once, and the ten largest hold around 4%. The sequences come from peripheral blood, collected on day 0 of AZD1222 vaccination. The source is an adult in good health.

The chain employs TRBV5-1 and TRBJ1-1; D is unresolved. CDR3 size: 12 residues. Germline V gene lookup returns CDR1 SGHRS and CDR2 YFSETQ. The V end lost 2 bases, the J end lost 1 base, and 3 bases lay between the germline ends. The CDR3 spells CASSFANTEAFF. In DNA form, the CDR3 reads TGCGCCAGCAGCTTTGCGAACACTGAAGCTTTCTTT. Full variable domain (outside the CDR3, taken from reference TRBV5-1 and TRBJ1-1): KAGVTQTPRYLIKTRGQQVTLSCSPISGHRSVSWYQQTPGQGLQFLFEYFSETQRNKGNFPGRFSGRQFSNSRSEMNVSTLELGDSALYLCASSFANTEAFFGQGTRLTVV.

The chain is built from TRBV24-1 and TRBJ2-1; TRBD1 matches 8 bases. The V gene's germline CDR1 is KGHDR and CDR2 SFDVKD. The CDR3 covers 14 residues. The trim removed 9 bases at V and 8 bases at J, leaving 11 bases unmatched. CDR3 loop: CATESTGGTDEQFF. The CDR3 DNA is TGTGCCACCGAGAGTACAGGGGGTACGGATGAGCAGTTCTTC.

The genes are TRBV7-2 and TRBJ2-1, with 7 bases lining up with TRBD2. This CDR3 comprises 15 residues. CDR1 is SGHTA, CDR2 FQGNSA, per germline. The V and J ends lost 3 bases and 7 bases, in that order; junction bases with no gene match: 9. The CDR3: CASSFSAGALNEQFF. The DNA of the CDR3 is TGTGCCAGCAGCTTCTCTGCGGGAGCTTTGAATGAGCAGTTCTTC.